This T cell receptor beta chain was documented in a study of molecular identifiers for immune sequencing clone quantification. Study context: Four of five RNA aliquots from approximately 20,000 or 100,000 naive CD8 T cells were sequenced.

Findings and limits, study-wide: In naive cells, clones above 20 RNA copies held under 1% of molecules, whereas in effector cells they held over 97%.

This clonotype was detected ten times or more. The antigen is undetermined. The germline V and J ends were trimmed by 3 bases and 2 bases, with 11 bases remaining between them. Germline V gives CDR1 SQVTM, CDR2 ANQGSEA. The CDR3 consists of 14 residues. Previously described methods and listed TCR primers were employed for the bulk TCR libraries. TCRdb recomputed calls from the PCR reads with MiXCR, one row per CDR3 protein. The data show some 13,000 distinct CDR3 sequences, 15% to 20% seen once. The chain is built from TRBV29-1 and TRBJ2-1, with TRBD2 as a possible D gene (6 bases). The sample comprised naive CD8+ T cells from blood, with Jurkat cell RNA spiked in. Subset reported: FACS-sorted CD8+CD4-CCR7+CD45RA+ naive T cells. This receptor was identified in a human donor in good health. Some libraries in this study had Jurkat cell RNA spiked in. This CDR3 is CSVDEGGPYNEQFF. The CDR3, as DNA: TGCAGCGTTGATGAGGGAGGCCCCTACAATGAGCAGTTCTTC.